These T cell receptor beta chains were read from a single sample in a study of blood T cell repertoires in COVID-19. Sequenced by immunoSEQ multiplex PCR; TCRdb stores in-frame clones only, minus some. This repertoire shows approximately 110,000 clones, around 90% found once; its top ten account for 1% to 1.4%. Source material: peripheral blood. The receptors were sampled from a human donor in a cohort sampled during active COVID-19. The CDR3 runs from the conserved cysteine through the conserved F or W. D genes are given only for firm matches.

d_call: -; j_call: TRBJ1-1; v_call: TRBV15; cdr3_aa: CATSRDPGFNTEAFF; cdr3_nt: TGTGCCACCAGCAGAGATCCAGGATTTAACACTGAAGCTTTCTTT
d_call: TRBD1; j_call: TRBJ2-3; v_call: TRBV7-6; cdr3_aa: CASSHSAGGVYTQYF; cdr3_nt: TGTGCCAGCAGCCATTCAGCAGGGGGTGTATATACGCAGTATTTT
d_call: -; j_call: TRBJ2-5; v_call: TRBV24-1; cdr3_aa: CATSDLEGDQETQYF; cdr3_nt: TGTGCCACCAGTGATTTAGAAGGGGACCAAGAGACCCAGTACTTC
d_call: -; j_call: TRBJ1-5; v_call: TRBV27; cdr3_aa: CASDRGDRYNQPQHF; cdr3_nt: TGTGCCAGCGATCGGGGTGACCGTTACAATCAGCCCCAGCATTTT
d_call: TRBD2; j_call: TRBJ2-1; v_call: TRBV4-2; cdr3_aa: CASSQETTSGSLEQFF; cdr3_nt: TGTGCCAGCAGCCAAGAGACGACTAGCGGGAGTTTGGAGCAGTTCTTC
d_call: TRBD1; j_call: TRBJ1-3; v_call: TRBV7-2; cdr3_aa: CASSLGRRQGLNTIYF; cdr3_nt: TGTGCCAGCAGCTTAGGCCGGAGACAGGGGCTAAACACCATATATTTT
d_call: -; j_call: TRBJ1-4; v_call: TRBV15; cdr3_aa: CATSRARGSRNEQLFF; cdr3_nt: TGTGCCACGTCAAGGGCAAGGGGGAGCCGAAATGAACAACTGTTTTTT
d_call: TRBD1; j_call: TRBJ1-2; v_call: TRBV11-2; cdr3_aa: CASSLDRQGWNGYTF; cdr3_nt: TGTGCCAGCAGCTTAGATCGACAGGGGTGGAATGGCTACACCTTC
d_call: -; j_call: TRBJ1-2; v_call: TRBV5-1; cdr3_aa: CASRQDNYGYTF; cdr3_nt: TGCGCCAGCAGACAGGATAACTATGGCTACACCTTC
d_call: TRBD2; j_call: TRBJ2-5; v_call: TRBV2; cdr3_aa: CASQASGGEVETQYF; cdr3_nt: TGTGCCAGCCAAGCAAGCGGGGGGGAGGTGGAGACCCAGTACTTC
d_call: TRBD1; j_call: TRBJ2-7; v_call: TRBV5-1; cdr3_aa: CASSLYRGPYEQYF; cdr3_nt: TGCGCCAGCAGCTTGTACAGGGGGCCCTACGAGCAGTACTTC
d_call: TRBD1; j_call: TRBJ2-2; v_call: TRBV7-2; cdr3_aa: CASSAGQGPTGELFF; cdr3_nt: TGTGCCAGCAGCGCTGGACAGGGCCCGACCGGGGAGCTGTTTTTT
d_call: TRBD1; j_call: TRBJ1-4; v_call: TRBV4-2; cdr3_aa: CASSQDPGGRANEKLFF; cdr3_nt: TGTGCCAGCAGCCAAGACCCAGGGGGTAGGGCTAATGAAAAACTGTTTTTT
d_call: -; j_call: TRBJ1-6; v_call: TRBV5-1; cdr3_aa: CASSLSASVSPLHF; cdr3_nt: TGCGCCAGCAGCCTCTCCGCGTCGGTTTCACCCCTCCACTTT
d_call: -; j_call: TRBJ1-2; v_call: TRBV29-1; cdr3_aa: CSVGLAGGRLNYGYTF; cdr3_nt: TGCAGCGTTGGACTAGCCGGTGGGAGGCTTAACTATGGCTACACCTTC
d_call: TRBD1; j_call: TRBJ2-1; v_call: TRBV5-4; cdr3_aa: CASSFDRGSYNEQFF; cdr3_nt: TGTGCCAGCAGCTTTGACAGGGGCTCCTACAATGAGCAGTTCTTC
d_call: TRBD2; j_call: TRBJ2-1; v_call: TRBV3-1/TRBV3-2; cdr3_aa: CASSPFSGNYNEQFF; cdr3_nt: TGTGCCAGCAGCCCTTTCAGCGGGAACTACAATGAGCAGTTCTTC